The next 14 T cell receptor beta chains were all read from a single sample in a study of cytomegalovirus exposure and HLA in healthy donors. In the PCR, 60 Vbeta and 13 Jbeta primers were used. Using immunoSEQ multiplex PCR, the repertoire was profiled, and TCRdb retains in-frame clones only, with some absent. The table shows some 130,000 clones, with more than 70% occurring only once. The sequencing sample was made of PBMCs. These TCRs come from a man in his thirties or forties in good health and CMV-seronegative.

The gene calls are TRBV28 and TRBJ2-7, with 7 bases matching TRBD2. Germline CDR1 reads MDHEN; CDR2 reads SYDVKM. The CDR3 has 16 residues. Trimming at V came to 8 bases and at J to 4 bases, leaving 17 bases not matched to a gene. Here the CDR3 DNA reads TGTGCCAGCTCCCTGGCCCCCGCTAGCGGACCTTACGAGCAGTACTTC. Translated: CASSLAPASGPYEQYF.

This rearrangement joins TRBV5-4 to TRBJ2-5; 8 bases match TRBD2. The J call may be faulty, since TRBJ2-7 better matches the DNA end. The CDR3 spans 16 residues. The V gene's germline CDR1 is SGHNT and CDR2 YYREEE (reference sequence). As DNA, the CDR3 is TGTGCCAGCAGCTTGGATGGGGCTAGCGGGTACGACGAGCAGTACTTC. Its translation is CASSLDGASGYDEQYF.

Here the CDR3 DNA reads TGTGCCAGCAGCTTTGGCAGGGTCTACGAGCAGTACTTC. It is translated as CASSFGRVYEQYF. The genes are TRBV11-3 and TRBJ2-7; TRBD1 is a possible D gene (5 bases). The CDR3 contains 13 residues. V was cut by 3 bases and J by 3 bases, with 9 bases left in between. Germline V lookup: CDR1 SGHNT, CDR2 YENEEA.

V usage is TRBV5-1 and J usage is TRBJ2-1; D uncertain. V was shortened by 2 bases and J by 6 bases, with 12 bases between the two germline ends. This CDR3 is built from 14 residues. Germline CDR1 SGHRS, CDR2 YFSETQ. In DNA form, the CDR3 reads TGCGCCAGCAGCTTAGATAGCTCCATCAATGAGCAGTTCTTC. This codes for CASSLDSSINEQFF.

This chain joins TRBV5-6 and TRBJ2-3; 8 bases match TRBD2. The CDR3 length is 16 residues. Germline CDR1 reads SGHDT; CDR2 reads YYEEEE. The V and J ends lost 4 bases and 3 bases, in that order; junction bases with no gene match: 10. Here the CDR3 reads CASSHFSGKWTDTQYF. DNA for the CDR3: TGTGCCAGCAGCCACTTTAGCGGGAAATGGACAGATACGCAGTATTTT.

Only a few counts were recorded for this clone. This chain connects TRBV25-1 to TRBJ1-5, with D possibly TRBD1 on 5 matching bases. Between the trimmed V and J ends, which lost 8 bases and 2 bases, there was a span of 10 bases. From germline, CDR1 is MGHDK and CDR2 SYGVNS. CDR3 length: 13 amino acids. The CDR3 loop reads CASQGSRNQPQHF. CDR3 nucleotide sequence: TGTGCCAGCCAGGGATCTCGCAATCAGCCCCAGCATTTT.

The rearrangement links TRBV25-1 to TRBJ2-1; the D gene is possibly TRBD2 (5 bases). From germline, CDR1 is MGHDK and CDR2 SYGVNS. Trimming removed 5 bases at V and 6 bases at J, with 8 bases between. This CDR3 is built from 12 residues. The CDR3 sequence: CASSITSNEQFF. Here the CDR3 DNA reads TGTGCCAGCAGTATCACTAGCAATGAGCAGTTCTTC.

The genes are TRBV29-1 and TRBJ1-1; D possibly corresponds to TRBD1 (6 bases). CDR3 size: 16 residues. V was shortened by 3 bases and J by 7 bases, with 24 bases between the two germline ends. Per germline, CDR1 SQVTM and CDR2 ANQGSEA. The CDR3 is CSVDSLQQGKASEAFF. CDR3 DNA: TGCAGCGTTGATTCCCTCCAACAGGGTAAGGCTAGTGAAGCTTTCTTT. The full variable domain, in which reference TRBV29-1 and TRBJ1-1 provide the parts outside the CDR3, is SAVISQKPSRDICQRGTSLTIQCQVDSQVTMMFWYRQQPGQSLTLIATANQGSEATYESGFVIDKFPISRPNLTFSTLTVSNMSPEDSSIYLCSVDSLQQGKASEAFFGQGTRLTVV.

The chain employs TRBV4-1 and TRBJ2-1; the D gene is possibly TRBD1 (6 bases). The CDR3 spans 16 residues. Looked up from germline, CDR1 is MGHRA and CDR2 is YSYEKL. V lost 4 bases and J lost 6, with 19 bases in between. CDR3 nucleotides: TGCGCCAGCAGCCCGACGCGGACAGCAACCCCCAATGAGCAGTTCTTC. Protein sequence: CASSPTRTATPNEQFF.

This chain joins TRBV6-1 and TRBJ1-2; D unresolved. Per germline, CDR1 MNHNS and CDR2 SASEGT. The CDR3 runs 15 residues. V gave up 5 bases and J gave up 7 bases, with 20 bases separating them. CDR3 protein: CASSLRTGAVGGYTF. CDR3 coding DNA: TGTGCCAGCAGTTTAAGGACGGGAGCGGTAGGTGGCTACACCTTC.

CDR3 sequence (DNA): TGTGCCTGGAGTGAGGGAGATTATGGCTACACCTTC. This gives the protein CAWSEGDYGYTF. The chain recombines TRBV30 with TRBJ1-2; D remains ambiguous. The length of the CDR3 is 12 residues. V was pared by 1 base and J by 5 bases, with 8 bases between. The germline V gene encodes CDR1 GTSNPN and CDR2 SVGIG (reference sequence).

The chain couples TRBV21-1 to TRBJ1-2; the D call TRBD1 from the table was never checked on the DNA. TRBV21-1 is a pseudogene locus. The CDR3 runs 17 residues. The CDR3 nucleotides read TGTGCCAGCAGCAAAGCCGGGACAGGATCCCCCAACTATGGCTACACCTTC. Its protein is CASSKAGTGSPNYGYTF.

This rearrangement joins TRBV4-1 to TRBJ1-1; 10 bases map to TRBD1. CDR3 length: 15 residues. The germline V gene encodes CDR1 MGHRA and CDR2 YSYEKL. The V gene end was trimmed by 1 base and the J gene end by 2 bases; junction bases not matched to a gene: 1. The CDR3 DNA reads TGCGCCAGCAGCCAAGGGGACAGGGGAAACACTGAAGCTTTCTTT. It encodes CASSQGDRGNTEAFF.

J is TRBJ2-1 and V is TRBV28; TRBD2 matches at 9 bases. With 4 bases clipped from V and 0 bases from J, the junction kept 7 bases outside the gene matches. CDR1 is MDHEN and CDR2 is SYDVKM in the germline V gene. The CDR3 has 17 residues. CDR3 nucleotide sequence: TGTGCCAGCAGTTCCATCTTGACTAGCGGCTCCTACAATGAGCAGTTCTTC. Protein product: CASSSILTSGSYNEQFF.